The 19 T cell receptor beta chains in this list originate from one sample, sequenced in a study of T cell repertoires in cytomegalovirus infection. TCRdb redid the calling of the reads with MiXCR, one entry per CDR3 protein. The data show about 210,000 distinct CDR3 sequences, under 8.5% seen once. The material sequenced was PBMCs. Receptors originate from a human donor in good health (CMV status not recorded). Some clones in this sample may be carry-over from other donors' samples.

This clonotype was seen repeatedly, ten times or more. The CDR3 DNA sequence: TGCGCCAGCAGCCAAGTGGACAGGCAAGAGACCCAGTACTTC. This encodes CASSQVDRQETQYF. V is TRBV4-1 and J is TRBJ2-5; 7 positions agree with TRBD1. CDR3 length: 14 residues. After removal of 1 base from V and 2 bases from J, the junction contained 1 base not matched to a gene. Germline V CDR1 and CDR2: MGHRA, YSYEKL.

The table lists this clonotype with many counts. CDR3 loop: CASSPRQGELSENIQYF. The DNA of the CDR3 is TGTGCCAGCTCCCCTCGTCAGGGGGAATTGTCGGAAAACATTCAGTACTTC. The chain uses TRBV18 and TRBJ2-4; 7 nucleotides match TRBD1. The CDR3 covers 17 residues. V dropped 6 bases and J dropped 5; count of bases not matched to a gene: 16. Germline V gene sequence: CDR1 KGHSH, CDR2 LQKENI.

This clonotype was recorded many times. This chain uses TRBV14 with TRBJ2-4; TRBD1 matches at 10 bases. The CDR3 contains 19 residues. CDR1 and CDR2 from the germline V gene are SGHDN and FVKESK. The junction had 8 bases not matched to a gene; V was cut back by 0 bases and J by 0 bases. CDR3 in DNA: TGTGCCAGCAGCCAAGACAGGACAGGGGGGAATCTAGCCAAAAACATTCAGTACTTC. Translated: CASSQDRTGGNLAKNIQYF.

The chain is built from TRBV18 and TRBJ1-1; D unresolved. Trimming left V 3 bases short and J 1 base short, with 12 bases between. The CDR3 length is 15 residues. In germline, CDR1 is KGHSH, CDR2 LQKENI. This CDR3 reads CASSPREKANTEAFF. CDR3 bases: TGTGCCAGCTCACCGAGAGAGAAGGCGAACACTGAAGCTTTCTTT.

Turning to this clonotype: A much larger clone differs by one base, so this may be a read error. The V and J genes are TRBV7-9 and TRBJ1-1, with unresolved D. With 5 bases removed from V and 4 bases from J, the gap between germline ends came to 14 bases. The CDR3 spans 14 residues. The germline CDR1 and CDR2 sequences are SEHNR and FQNEAQ (reference sequence). CDR3 sequence reads: CASSPQWGSTEAFF. The CDR3 bases are TGTGCCAGCAGCCCTCAGTGGGGTAGCACTGAAGCTTTCTTT. The complete variable domain, with remaining parts taken from reference TRBV7-9 and TRBJ1-1, reads DTGVSQNPRHKITKRGQNVTFRCDPISEHNRLYWYRQTLGQGPEFLTYFQNEAQLEKSRLLSDRFSAERPKGSFSTLEIQRTEQGDSAMYLCASSPQWGSTEAFFGQGTRLTVV.

The chain links TRBV2 to TRBJ2-7; D not resolved. Looked up from germline, CDR1 is SNHLY and CDR2 is FYNNEI. V lost 4 bases and J 4 bases, leaving 14 bases between the germline ends. This CDR3 region has 14 residues. The CDR3 DNA sequence: TGTGCCAGCAGTGCCCAGCGACCGTTTTACGAGCAGTACTTC. Protein product: CASSAQRPFYEQYF.

This clonotype was counted ten times or more. V usage is TRBV6-5 and J usage is TRBJ1-5, with D uncertain. This CDR3 spans 13 amino acids. V gave up 2 bases and J gave up 4 bases, with 6 bases separating them. Germline V gene sequence: CDR1 MNHEY, CDR2 SVGAGI. CDR3 loop: CASSYGSNQPQHF. The CDR3 coding sequence is TGTGCCAGCAGTTACGGGTCAAATCAGCCCCAGCATTTT.

This clonotype occurred many times. The chain recombines TRBV20-1 with TRBJ1-1; D gene uncertain. Germline CDR1 and CDR2: DFQATT and SNEGSKA (reference sequence). The CDR3 is made up of 13 amino acids. V was trimmed by 5 bases and J by 0 bases, leaving 10 bases between them. The DNA of the CDR3 is TGCAGTGCTGGGCCGCATATGAACACTGAAGCTTTCTTT. This codes for CSAGPHMNTEAFF.

The gene calls are TRBV5-5 and TRBJ2-3, with a weak D call TRBD2 (6 bases). Trimming left V 5 bases short and J 3 bases short, with 16 bases between. The CDR3 is made up of 15 amino acids. Germline-derived CDR1 and CDR2 are SGHKS and YYEKEE (reference sequence). CDR3 protein: CASSYGTYLTDTQYF. CDR3 DNA: TGTGCCAGCAGTTACGGGACTTATCTGACAGATACGCAGTATTTT. The full variable domain, with the rest looked up from reference TRBV5-5 and TRBJ2-3, is DAGVTQSPTHLIKTRGQQVTLRCSPISGHKSVSWYQQVLGQGPQFIFQYYEKEERGRGNFPDRFSARQFPNYSSELNVNALLLGDSALYLCASSYGTYLTDTQYFGPGTRLTVL.

This clonotype was found many times. The J gene is TRBJ2-1, the V gene TRBV5-5; perhaps TRBD2 as D (6 bases). CDR3 length equals 15 residues. From germline, CDR1 is SGHKS and CDR2 YYEKEE (reference sequence). V lost 4 bases, J lost 0 bases, and 11 bases lay in between. Here the CDR3 reads CASSPLGGSYNEQFF. CDR3 DNA sequence: TGTGCCAGCAGCCCATTGGGGGGCTCCTACAATGAGCAGTTCTTC.

Ten or more counts support this clonotype. The gene calls are TRBV30 and TRBJ2-3, with D maybe TRBD2 (5 bases). The CDR3 extends over 13 amino acids. Germline V gene data show CDR1 as GTSNPN and CDR2 as SVGIG (reference sequence). V lost 4 bases, J lost 5 bases, and 13 bases lay in between. Here the CDR3 reads CAWILGGLDTQYF. In DNA form, the CDR3 reads TGTGCCTGGATTTTAGGAGGATTAGATACGCAGTATTTT.

There are many counts of this clonotype. The rearrangement joins TRBV28 to TRBJ1-2; TRBD1 aligns across 7 bases. Germline assignment: CDR1 MDHEN and CDR2 SYDVKM. J lost 3 bases, V lost 3 bases, and 10 bases had no gene match. The CDR3 is 16 residues long. Here the CDR3 reads CASSFPPGRGDYGYTF. CDR3 DNA sequence: TGTGCCAGCAGTTTCCCGCCCGGCAGGGGGGACTATGGCTACACCTTC.

The chain employs TRBV20-1 and TRBJ2-7; 7 nucleotides align to TRBD1. V shed 4 bases and J 1 base; nucleotides not matched to a gene: 10. Germline V gene lookup returns CDR1 DFQATT and CDR2 SNEGSKA (reference sequence). The CDR3 loop spans 15 amino acids. CDR3 coding DNA: TGCAGTGCTACTTCGGGACAGCACGTTTCCTACGAGCAGTACTTC. Amino acids: CSATSGQHVSYEQYF.

There are many counts of this clonotype. The gene calls are TRBV27 and TRBJ1-2, with TRBD1 matching 12 bases. The CDR3 is made up of 18 amino acids. With V trimmed by 3 bases and J by 3 bases, 11 bases remained unmatched. Looked up from germline, CDR1 is MNHEY and CDR2 is SMNVEV (reference sequence). The CDR3 nucleotides read TGTGCCAGCAGTTTGTACGGGACAGGGGGCTATATCGACTATGGCTACACCTTC. Translation: CASSLYGTGGYIDYGYTF.

The chain carries TRBV12-5 and TRBJ2-7, with D perhaps matching TRBD2 (5 bases). Germline V gene lookup returns CDR1 LGHNT and CDR2 FRNRAP. This CDR3 has 13 amino acids. The germline V and J ends were trimmed by 7 bases and 9 bases, with 19 bases remaining between them. The CDR3 here is CASAYSGNPRQYF. CDR3 nucleotide sequence: TGTGCTAGTGCCTACTCCGGGAACCCTCGGCAGTACTTC.

As regards this clonotype: A read error is possible here, since a much larger clone lies one base away. J is TRBJ2-7 and V is TRBV20-1; D is unclear. The CDR3 is 14 residues long. Germline loops: CDR1 DFQATT, CDR2 SNEGSKA (reference sequence). V shed 5 bases and J shed 5 bases, with 19 bases lying between them. The CDR3 coding sequence is TGCAGTGCTGAGACCACGGCGACCAACAACGAGCAGTACTTC. It translates to CSAETTATNNEQYF.

This clonotype has ten or more counts. This chain connects TRBV20-1 to TRBJ2-1; no clear D gene. CDR3 length: 14 residues. Trimming took off 3 bases at V and 4 bases at J, with 13 bases between the two ends. Per germline, CDR1 DFQATT and CDR2 SNEGSKA (reference sequence). The DNA of the CDR3 is TGCAGTGCTAGTCGGTACCCCGGATACAATGAGCAGTTCTTC. This sequence encodes CSASRYPGYNEQFF.

The V call is TRBV6-2 or TRBV6-3, the J call TRBJ2-2, with TRBD2 identical over 13 bases. The CDR3 contains 21 residues. V dropped 0 bases and J dropped 6; count of bases not matched to a gene: 16. Germline CDR1 MNHEY, CDR2 SVGEGT. In DNA form, the CDR3 reads TGTGCCAGCAGTTACTCCCTAAATCCGGGACTAGCGGGGAGAAGGTCCGGGGAGCTGTTTTTT. Protein: CASSYSLNPGLAGRRSGELFF.

This clonotype was seen many times. The chain couples TRBV12-3 or TRBV12-4 to TRBJ2-3; D gene ambiguous. Trimming shortened V by 6 bases and J by 2 bases, and 3 bases separated the two germline ends. The CDR3 is 11 amino acids. CDR3 protein: CASRLTDTQYF. The CDR3 nucleotides are TGTGCCAGCAGACTCACAGATACGCAGTATTTT.